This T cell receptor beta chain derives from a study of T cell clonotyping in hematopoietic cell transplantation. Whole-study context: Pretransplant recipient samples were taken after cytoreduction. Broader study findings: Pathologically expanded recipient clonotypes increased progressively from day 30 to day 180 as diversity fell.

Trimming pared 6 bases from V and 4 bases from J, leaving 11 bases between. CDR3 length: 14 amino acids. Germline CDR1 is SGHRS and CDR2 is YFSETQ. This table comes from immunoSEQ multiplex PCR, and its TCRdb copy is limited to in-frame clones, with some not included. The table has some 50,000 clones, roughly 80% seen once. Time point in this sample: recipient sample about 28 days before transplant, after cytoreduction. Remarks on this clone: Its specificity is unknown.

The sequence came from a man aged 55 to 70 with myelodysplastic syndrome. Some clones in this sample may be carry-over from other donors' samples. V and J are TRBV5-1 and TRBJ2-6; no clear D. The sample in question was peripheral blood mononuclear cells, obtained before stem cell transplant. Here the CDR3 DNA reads TGCGCCAGCACCCCTGGTCCCGGGGCCAACGTCCTGACTTTC. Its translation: CASTPGPGANVLTF.